The 30 T cell receptor beta chains below all came from one sample that was sequenced in a study of shared clonotypes between healthy human individuals. Here immunoSEQ multiplex PCR was the method, and the copy in TCRdb shows in-frame clones only, minus some. In the table there are 2 million to 3 million clones, 90% to 95% of which are singletons. The sample was naive CD4+ T cells sorted from blood. Subset meaning: CD45RA+ positively selected. The receptors stem from a man aged 18 to 35 in good health.

The chain recombines TRBV9 with TRBJ1-5; possible D gene TRBD1, 6 bases. From germline, CDR1 is SGDLS and CDR2 YYNGEE. The CDR3 is 13 amino acids. V dropped 4 bases and J dropped 7 bases, with 12 bases sitting between them. CDR3 in amino acids: CASSLGAAQPQHF. The CDR3 DNA is TGTGCCAGCAGCCTGGGGGCGGCCCAGCCCCAGCATTTT. The full variable domain, with the rest looked up from reference TRBV9 and TRBJ1-5, is DSGVTQTPKHLITATGQRVTLRCSPRSGDLSVYWYQQSLDQGLQFLIQYYNGEERAKGNILERFSAQQFPDLHSELNLSSLELGDSALYFCASSLGAAQPQHFGDGTRLSIL.

The gene calls are TRBV27 and TRBJ2-1, with D possibly matching TRBD1 (5 bases). The germline V and J ends were trimmed by 5 bases and 2 bases, with 13 bases remaining between them. The CDR3 is 15 residues long. Germline V gene data show CDR1 as MNHEY and CDR2 as SMNVEV (reference sequence). DNA of the CDR3: TGTGCCAGCAGTACAGGTCCTCAAGCCTACAATGAGCAGTTCTTC. Translated, it gives CASSTGPQAYNEQFF.

V is TRBV6-1 and J is TRBJ2-7, with 7 bases aligning to TRBD2. With 7 bases clipped from V and 0 bases from J, the junction kept 9 bases outside the gene matches. Germline assignment: CDR1 MNHNS and CDR2 SASEGT. This CDR3 comprises 15 residues. This CDR3 reads CASKASGASSYEQYF. The CDR3 DNA reads TGTGCCAGCAAAGCAAGCGGGGCCAGCTCCTACGAGCAGTACTTC.

This clone has only a few counts. The rearrangement uses TRBV28 and TRBJ1-1; unclear D gene. Trimming removed 7 bases from V and 2 bases from J, with 8 bases in between. Germline V gene sequence: CDR1 MDHEN, CDR2 SYDVKM. CDR3 size: 12 residues. The CDR3 protein is CASTGLNTEAFF. In nucleotides, the CDR3 is TGTGCCAGCACCGGGCTTAACACTGAAGCTTTCTTT.

J is TRBJ1-5 and V is TRBV5-8; D remains ambiguous. CDR1 is SGHTS and CDR2 is YDEGEE in the germline V gene. The CDR3 spans 14 residues. Trimming shortened V by 8 bases and J by 3 bases, and 15 bases separated the two germline ends. The CDR3 coding sequence is TGTGCCAGTGTCGGGATGGCATACAATCAGCCCCAGCATTTT. Protein: CASVGMAYNQPQHF.

This chain connects TRBV9 to TRBJ2-5; D is unresolved. CDR3 length: 14 amino acids. Trimming left V 3 bases short and J 2 bases short, with 11 bases between. Germline V gene data show CDR1 as SGDLS and CDR2 as YYNGEE. As DNA, the CDR3 is TGTGCCAGCAGCGGTAGGAGTTCTCAAGAGACCCAGTACTTC. Translating gives CASSGRSSQETQYF.

The CDR3 bases are TGTGCCAGCAGCTCCAGGGCGGGCAAGGGAGACATTCAGTACTTC. It is translated as CASSSRAGKGDIQYF. The chain links TRBV7-2 to TRBJ2-4, with D perhaps matching TRBD1 or TRBD2 (5 bases each). V was pared by 4 bases and J by 8 bases, with 18 bases between. Germline-derived CDR1 and CDR2 are SGHTA and FQGNSA. This CDR3 region has 15 residues. The whole variable domain, filled in from reference TRBV7-2 and TRBJ2-4, reads GAGVSQSPSNKVTEKGKDVELRCDPISGHTALYWYRQSLGQGLEFLIYFQGNSAPDKSGLPSDRFSAERTGGSVSTLTIQRTQQEDSAVYLCASSSRAGKGDIQYFGAGTRLSVL.

The chain carries TRBV10-3 and TRBJ2-1; TRBD1 or TRBD2 may be the D gene (5 bases each). V was trimmed by 11 bases and J by 0 bases, leaving 11 bases between them. The CDR3 has 13 amino acids. In germline, CDR1 is ENHRY, CDR2 SYGVKD. CDR3 protein: CASGQSSYNEQFF. DNA for the CDR3: TGTGCCTCGGGGCAGAGCTCCTACAATGAGCAGTTCTTC.

Of note for this clone: The same CDR3 also results from other DNA sequences found in this sample. The gene calls are TRBV20-1 and TRBJ2-1; 7 nucleotides match TRBD2. CDR3 size: 11 residues. Looked up from germline, CDR1 is DFQATT and CDR2 is SNEGSKA (reference sequence). The V and J ends lost 3 bases and 9 bases, in that order; junction bases with no gene match: 2. CDR3 nucleotide sequence: TGCAGTGCTAGTGGCGGGGGTGAGCAGTTCTTC. This translates into CSASGGGEQFF.

CDR3 in DNA: TGTGCCATCCGTCAGGGTCGGGACACCGGGGAGCTGTTTTTT. As protein: CAIRQGRDTGELFF. The genes are TRBV10-3 and TRBJ2-2, with TRBD1 as a possible D gene (5 bases). Trimming left V 8 bases short and J 3 bases short, with 13 bases between. Germline V gene sequence: CDR1 ENHRY, CDR2 SYGVKD. This CDR3 contains 14 residues.

This chain uses TRBV28 with TRBJ2-7, with D unresolved. Germline CDR1 reads MDHEN; CDR2 reads SYDVKM. Trimming pared 3 bases from V and 3 bases from J, leaving 15 bases between. The CDR3 runs 15 residues. The CDR3 loop reads CASSFSSGRYYEQYF. The CDR3 DNA reads as TGTGCCAGCAGTTTCTCCAGTGGACGATACTACGAGCAGTACTTC.

This clone has only one observation. This chain connects TRBV18 to TRBJ2-3; 14 bases are shared with TRBD2. J gave up 7 bases and V 2 bases, and 5 bases lay outside the gene matches. The CDR3 length is 16 residues. Per the germline V gene, CDR1 is KGHSH and CDR2 is LQKENI. CDR3 DNA sequence: TGTGCCAGCTCACCAGAAGGACTAGCGGGGGGTTATACGCAGTATTTT. As protein: CASSPEGLAGGYTQYF.

The V call is TRBV5-6, the J call TRBJ2-5; 7 bases fit TRBD1. The junction had 10 bases not matched to a gene; V was cut back by 2 bases and J by 6 bases. Germline V CDR1 and CDR2: SGHDT, YYEEEE. CDR3 size: 15 residues. CDR3 bases: TGTGCCAGCAGCTTTCGTATGCAGGGACAGAAGACCCAGTACTTC. Translation: CASSFRMQGQKTQYF.

The chain combines TRBV10-3 with TRBJ2-5; no clear D. Deletions cut 6 bases from V and 5 bases from J, with 13 bases between. Per germline, CDR1 ENHRY and CDR2 SYGVKD. The CDR3 sequence is 13 residues long. CDR3 DNA sequence: TGTGCCATCAGAGGTACTCCTGCGGAGACCCAGTACTTC. It codes for CAIRGTPAETQYF.

The V and J genes are TRBV12-5 and TRBJ2-2; perhaps TRBD1 as D (5 bases). Trimming shortened V by 7 bases and J by 1 base, and 13 bases separated the two germline ends. In germline, CDR1 is LGHNT, CDR2 FRNRAP. CDR3 size: 15 residues. The CDR3 DNA follows: TGTGCTAGTGCCGTGGCAGGGAAGAACACCGGGGAGCTGTTTTTT. Translated, it gives CASAVAGKNTGELFF.

This clone was picked up a small number of times. The chain's CDR3 is CAWQGGGNQPQHF. The CDR3 nucleotides read TGTGCCTGGCAAGGCGGTGGCAATCAGCCCCAGCATTTT. This chain uses TRBV30 with TRBJ1-5, with D unresolved. In germline, CDR1 is GTSNPN, CDR2 SVGIG (reference sequence). V lost 5 bases and J lost 2, with 10 bases in between. The CDR3 length is 13 residues.

V and J are TRBV9 and TRBJ2-7; D not certain. The V end was cut by 0 bases, the J end by 5 bases, with 6 bases between. The CDR3 runs to 12 residues. In germline, CDR1 is SGDLS, CDR2 YYNGEE. CDR3 sequence reads: CASSVGLDEQYF. In nucleotides, the CDR3 is TGTGCCAGCAGCGTAGGACTCGACGAGCAGTACTTC.

V gene TRBV27 combines with J gene TRBJ1-4, with a possible D match to TRBD1 (6 bases). This CDR3 spans 14 amino acids. Germline CDR1 is MNHEY and CDR2 is SMNVEV (reference sequence). V dropped 4 bases and J dropped 1 base, with 7 bases sitting between them. CDR3 sequence reads: CASSSQGTNEKLFF. The CDR3, as DNA: TGTGCCAGCAGTTCACAGGGAACTAATGAAAAACTGTTTTTT.

The sample holds one count of this clone. The same CDR3 arises from other DNA sequences in this sample as well. This chain joins TRBV19 and TRBJ1-2; D is uncertain. Looked up from germline, CDR1 is LNHDA and CDR2 is SQIVND (reference sequence). The CDR3 has 12 amino acids. V lost 5 bases and J lost 7, with 11 bases in between. CDR3 loop: CASSPAGGGYTF. The CDR3 DNA reads as TGTGCCAGTAGTCCGGCCGGCGGTGGCTACACCTTC.

This chain uses TRBV10-3 with TRBJ1-2; D gene unclear. This CDR3 spans 13 amino acids. Trimming stripped 0 bases from V and 7 bases from J, with 9 bases between. Looked up from germline, CDR1 is ENHRY and CDR2 is SYGVKD. The CDR3, as DNA: TGTGCCATCAGTGAGTCGTTGGCTCGTGGCTACACCTTC. Protein sequence: CAISESLARGYTF.

The chain joins TRBV7-2 to TRBJ1-2, with TRBD1 as a possible D gene (6 bases). The CDR3 loop spans 13 amino acids. CDR1 is SGHTA, CDR2 FQGNSA, per germline. V was shortened by 8 bases and J by 6 bases, with 16 bases between the two germline ends. CDR3 DNA: TGTGCCAGCGCCCCCGGGGGCCGTCATGGCTACACCTTC. Amino acid sequence: CASAPGGRHGYTF.

As concerns this clone: Other DNA sequences in this specimen translate into the identical CDR3. This chain uses TRBV11-2 with TRBJ2-1; D may be TRBD2 (6 bases). CDR1 SGHAT and CDR2 FQNNGV come from the germline V gene. The CDR3 has 14 amino acids. The V gene lost 5 bases and the J gene lost 1 base, with 9 bases spanning the gap. The CDR3 coding sequence is TGTGCCAGCAGCCCAAGCGGGTCCTACAATGAGCAGTTCTTC. It yields the protein CASSPSGSYNEQFF.

The gene calls are TRBV4-3 and TRBJ2-1; D remains ambiguous. This CDR3 comprises 13 residues. The V gene lost 2 bases and the J gene lost 6 bases, with 8 bases spanning the gap. CDR1 is LGHNA, CDR2 YSLEER, per germline. This chain's CDR3 is CASSQPGANEQFF. CDR3 DNA: TGCGCCAGCAGCCAACCCGGAGCCAATGAGCAGTTCTTC.

The gene calls are TRBV28 and TRBJ2-7; D unclear. The CDR3 has 14 amino acids. V was shortened by 2 bases and J by 4 bases, with 12 bases between the two germline ends. Germline V gene data show CDR1 as MDHEN and CDR2 as SYDVKM. The CDR3 here is CASSLTAGWYEQYF. CDR3 DNA sequence: TGTGCCAGCAGTTTAACCGCAGGCTGGTACGAGCAGTACTTC.

The chain recombines TRBV7-8 with TRBJ2-3; 8 bases fit TRBD2. CDR1 and CDR2 from the germline V gene are SGHVS and FQNEAQ. Unmatched junction bases numbered 8, after V lost 6 bases and J lost 0 bases. CDR3 length: 16 residues. CDR3 sequence (DNA): TGTGCCAGCAGTCACGGGGGGGCGGTTAGCACAGATACGCAGTATTTT. Translated, it gives CASSHGGAVSTDTQYF.

V is TRBV5-1 and J is TRBJ2-5, with 9 bases matching TRBD1. Per the germline V gene, CDR1 is SGHRS and CDR2 is YFSETQ. The CDR3 runs 16 residues. J gave up 2 bases and V 1 base, and 6 bases lay outside the gene matches. CDR3: CASSLTGGEIQETQYF. The CDR3, as DNA: TGCGCCAGCAGCTTGACAGGGGGCGAGATACAAGAGACCCAGTACTTC.

The chain has TRBV28 and TRBJ1-1; D gene ambiguous. Trimming took 6 bases from V and 7 from J, leaving 12 bases between them. Germline loops: CDR1 MDHEN, CDR2 SYDVKM. The CDR3 spans 12 residues. The CDR3 nucleotides read TGTGCCAGCAGCCGGGTCGGGGATGAAGCTTTCTTT. It specifies CASSRVGDEAFF.

V and J are TRBV28 and TRBJ2-2; unclear D gene. V was shortened by 1 base and J by 6 bases, with 9 bases between the two germline ends. CDR3 length: 14 amino acids. Germline values: CDR1 MDHEN, CDR2 SYDVKM. CDR3 amino acids: CASSLFHSAGELFF. The CDR3 bases are TGTGCCAGCAGTTTATTCCATTCCGCCGGGGAGCTGTTTTTT.

This chain uses TRBV4-3 with TRBJ2-6; 9 bases agree with TRBD1. Germline CDR1 is LGHNA and CDR2 is YSLEER. CDR3 size: 19 residues. J was trimmed by 0 bases and V by 0 bases; bases with no gene match: 6. CDR3 residues: CASSQEYDRGASGANVLTF. The CDR3 nucleotides read TGCGCCAGCAGCCAAGAATATGACAGGGGGGCCTCTGGGGCCAACGTCCTGACTTTC.

V usage is TRBV7-9 and J usage is TRBJ1-5; perhaps TRBD1 as D (5 bases). V was cut by 5 bases and J by 0 bases, with 11 bases left in between. The germline CDR1 and CDR2 sequences are SEHNR and FQNEAQ (reference sequence). The CDR3 contains 15 residues. The CDR3 loop reads CASSRGPASNQPQHF. The CDR3 DNA reads TGTGCCAGCAGCCGGGGACCGGCTAGCAATCAGCCCCAGCATTTT.